Shown below are 14 T cell receptor beta chains from a single sample sequenced in a study of a mutant IDH1 vaccine in newly diagnosed glioma. Some clones are missing from TCRdb's copy, which holds only in-frame ones; the method was immunoSEQ multiplex PCR. The profile shows 50,000 to 85,000 clones, roughly 84% of them singletons. The time point was: week 23, last vaccination. Every vaccination contained 300 ug of the mutant IDH1 20-mer peptide and was paired with topical imiquimod. These receptors are not linked to any known antigen. Sequencing was performed on PBMCs, taken from a glioma patient whose treatment included an IDH1 peptide vaccine. These receptors were taken from a man between 18 and 29 years old with glioma.

CDR3 amino acids: CASSQVGVGAKGNTIYF. CDR3 nucleotide sequence: TGCGCCAGCAGCCAAGTCGGCGTGGGGGCGAAAGGAAACACCATATATTTT. The chain carries TRBV4-3 and TRBJ1-3; maybe TRBD1 (6 bases). From germline, CDR1 is LGHNA and CDR2 YSLEER. CDR3 size: 17 residues. V shed 1 base and J shed 4 bases, with 17 bases lying between them.

CDR3 loop: CASSVPSDGYNEKLFF. The DNA of the CDR3 is TGTGCCAGCAGCGTACCCTCGGACGGATATAATGAAAAACTGTTTTTT. The chain joins TRBV9 to TRBJ1-4; D remains ambiguous. The CDR3 has 16 residues. V was pared by 1 base and J by 4 bases, with 14 bases between. Germline V CDR1 and CDR2: SGDLS, YYNGEE.

The chain recombines TRBV19 with TRBJ1-2, with no clear D. CDR3 length: 16 residues. V lost 5 bases to trimming and J lost 0 bases, with 16 bases between them. The V gene's germline CDR1 is LNHDA and CDR2 SQIVND (reference sequence). In DNA form, the CDR3 reads TGTGCCAGTAGTTTCCAGACCGCTCATCCTAACTATGGCTACACCTTC. Encoded protein: CASSFQTAHPNYGYTF.

The chain uses TRBV18 and TRBJ1-5; D not resolved. V lost 5 bases and J lost 7, with 15 bases in between. This CDR3 comprises 14 residues. CDR1 is KGHSH and CDR2 is LQKENI in the germline V gene. CDR3 sequence: CASSSARSGQPQHF. For the CDR3, the DNA is TGTGCCAGCTCATCGGCAAGGTCGGGGCAGCCCCAGCATTTT.

CDR3 sequence (DNA): TGTGCCAGCGCTCCGCCCCCTGGACAGGGATCTAGTGAGCAGTACTTC. Translated: CASAPPPGQGSSEQYF. V usage is TRBV7-8 and J usage is TRBJ2-7, with TRBD1 identical over 8 bases. V lost 8 bases and J lost 7; bases outside the gene matches: 19. The germline V gene encodes CDR1 SGHVS and CDR2 FQNEAQ. The CDR3 is made up of 16 amino acids.

This clone was found once. J is TRBJ2-7 and V is TRBV5-1, with 11 positions matching TRBD1. The trim removed 0 bases at V and 3 bases at J, leaving 8 bases unmatched. The CDR3 has 17 residues. The germline gives CDR1 SGHRS, CDR2 YFSETQ. CDR3 in amino acids: CASSLGSAGQGVYEQYF. The DNA of the CDR3 is TGCGCCAGCAGCTTGGGGTCCGCGGGACAGGGGGTCTACGAGCAGTACTTC.

This rearrangement joins TRBV6-5 to TRBJ1-1; possibly TRBD1 for D (6 bases). CDR1 and CDR2 from the germline V gene are MNHEY and SVGAGI. The CDR3 is 15 amino acids. Trimming left V 5 bases short and J 0 bases short, with 13 bases between. The CDR3 coding sequence is TGTGCCAGCAGTGTGTCCGGGACACTGAACACTGAAGCTTTCTTT. Amino acids: CASSVSGTLNTEAFF.

This sequence joins TRBV7-2 and TRBJ2-1; the match to TRBD2 covers 12 bases. The CDR3 contains 19 residues. The V and J ends lost 5 bases and 8 bases, in that order; junction bases with no gene match: 19. Germline assignment: CDR1 SGHTA and CDR2 FQGNSA. CDR3 DNA: TGTGCCAGCAGCCCGGGGGCTGGGCTAGCGGGGGGGTTCGGGGATGAGCAGTTCTTC. It translates to CASSPGAGLAGGFGDEQFF.

This clone was observed once. This chain connects TRBV6-5 to TRBJ2-1; 10 positions match TRBD2. The CDR3 has 14 residues. Germline-derived CDR1 and CDR2 are MNHEY and SVGAGI. The ends lost 2 bases at V and 8 bases at J; junction bases unmatched: 3. CDR3 in DNA: TGTGCCAGCAGTTACCTAGCGGGAGACGATGAGCAGTTCTTC. This translates into CASSYLAGDDEQFF.

This rearrangement joins TRBV5-4 to TRBJ2-1; perhaps TRBD1 as D (6 bases). This CDR3 has 14 amino acids. The V gene's germline CDR1 is SGHNT and CDR2 YYREEE (reference sequence). The V gene lost 4 bases and the J gene lost 1 base, with 9 bases spanning the gap. Here the CDR3 reads CASSPGVSYNEQFF. CDR3 nucleotides: TGTGCCAGCAGCCCAGGGGTTTCCTACAATGAGCAGTTCTTC.

This clone has a handful of counts. The rearrangement joins TRBV6-5 to TRBJ1-1; 9 nucleotides match TRBD1. The V gene end was trimmed by 2 bases and the J gene end by 4 bases; junction bases not matched to a gene: 2. The CDR3 is 14 residues long. CDR1 and CDR2 from the germline V gene are MNHEY and SVGAGI. The CDR3 protein is CASSYKTGGTEAFF. The CDR3 region has the DNA TGTGCCAGCAGTTACAAGACAGGGGGCACTGAAGCTTTCTTT.

The rearrangement links TRBV5-6 to TRBJ1-4, with D uncertain. CDR1 is SGHDT and CDR2 is YYEEEE in the germline V gene. V dropped 1 base and J dropped 0 bases, with 10 bases sitting between them. The CDR3 loop spans 16 amino acids. As DNA, the CDR3 is TGTGCCAGCAGCTTGAAGATACGTGCAACTAATGAAAAACTGTTTTTT. Its translation is CASSLKIRATNEKLFF.

Comment on this clone: One end of the junction fails to match germline, which may point to a read error. V usage is TRBV7-7 and J usage is TRBJ1-1; 7 bases line up with TRBD1. This CDR3 has 15 residues. In germline, CDR1 is SSHAT, CDR2 FNYEAQ (reference sequence). The CDR3 loop reads CASSPLRGLNTEAFF. CDR3 coding DNA: TGTGCTAGCAGCCCCTTGAGGGGGCTGAACACTGAAGCTTTCTTT.

The chain couples TRBV18 to TRBJ1-1; D unclear. This CDR3 spans 14 amino acids. V lost 3 bases to trimming and J lost 4 bases, with 12 bases between them. Germline lookup yields CDR1 KGHSH and CDR2 LQKENI. CDR3 residues: CASSPQEVATEAFF. CDR3 in DNA: TGTGCCAGCTCACCGCAGGAGGTGGCCACTGAAGCTTTCTTT.